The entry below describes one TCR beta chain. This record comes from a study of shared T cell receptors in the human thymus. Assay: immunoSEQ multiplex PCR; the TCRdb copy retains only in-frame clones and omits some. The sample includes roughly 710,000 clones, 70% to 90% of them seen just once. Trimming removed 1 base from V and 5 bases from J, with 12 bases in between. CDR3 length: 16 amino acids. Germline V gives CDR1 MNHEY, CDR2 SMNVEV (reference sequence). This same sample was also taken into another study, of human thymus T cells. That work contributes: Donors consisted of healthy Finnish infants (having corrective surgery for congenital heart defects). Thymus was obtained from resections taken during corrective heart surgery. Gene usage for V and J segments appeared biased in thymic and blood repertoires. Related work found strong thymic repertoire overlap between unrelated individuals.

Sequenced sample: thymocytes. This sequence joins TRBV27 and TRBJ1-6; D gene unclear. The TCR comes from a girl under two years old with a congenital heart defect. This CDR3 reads CASSLWSRWDNSPLHF. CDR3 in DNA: TGTGCCAGCAGTTTATGGTCCAGGTGGGATAATTCACCCCTCCACTTT.